This entry lists 16 T cell receptor beta chains sequenced from one sample in a study of T-cell reconstitution after alpha-beta-depleted transplantation in children. Unique molecular identifiers were incorporated during preparation of the TCRbeta library. TCRdb ran MiXCR on the PCR reads and lists one entry per CDR3 protein. Of 350,000 to 450,000 distinct CDR3 sequences listed, over 20% were seen once; the top ten hold around 4%. This specimen consisted of PBMCs from the stem cell graft donor, obtained from the stem cell graft. The origin of the receptors is a human donor who donated a stem cell graft to a child with acute myeloid leukemia.

This chain links TRBV20-1 with TRBJ2-2; D gene ambiguous. CDR1 and CDR2 from the germline V gene are DFQATT and SNEGSKA (reference sequence). There are 12 residues in the CDR3. V shed 7 bases and J shed 4 bases, with 10 bases lying between them. Written as DNA, the CDR3 is TGCAGTGTCCGGCCTATCACCGGGGAGCTGTTTTTT. Translation gives CSVRPITGELFF.

This clonotype showed up just a few times. The CDR3: CASSLGAGGGNYGYTF. In DNA, the CDR3 is TGTGCCAGCAGTTTAGGAGCTGGGGGCGGGAACTATGGCTACACCTTC. V gene TRBV12-3 or TRBV12-4 combines with J gene TRBJ1-2, with D possibly being TRBD1 (6 bases). The CDR3 totals 16 residues. Trimming removed 1 base from V and 2 bases from J, with 14 bases in between.

This clonotype has more than one count but fewer than ten. The rearrangement links TRBV20-1 to TRBJ2-1; D ambiguous. CDR3 size: 15 residues. Germline V CDR1 and CDR2: DFQATT, SNEGSKA (reference sequence). Trimming cost V 3 bases and J 0 bases, with 12 bases left between them. For the CDR3, the DNA is TGCAGTGCTAGGGTGGAAACCCTCTCCTACAATGAGCAGTTCTTC. The encoded protein is CSARVETLSYNEQFF.

This chain uses TRBV7-7 with TRBJ2-1, with 12 bases matching TRBD2. The CDR3 spans 15 residues. Germline values: CDR1 SSHAT, CDR2 FNYEAQ (reference sequence). The trim removed 5 bases at V and 7 bases at J, leaving 6 bases unmatched. As DNA, the CDR3 is TGTGCCAGCAGCCCTCTAGCGGGAGGGGGGAATGAGCAGTTCTTC. It specifies CASSPLAGGGNEQFF.

In DNA, the CDR3 is TGTGCCAGCGGAGGGGGATCTACCGACTACGAGCAGTACTTC. Translating gives CASGGGSTDYEQYF. The V and J genes are TRBV6-1 and TRBJ2-7; D possibly uses TRBD1 or TRBD2 (6 bases each). There are 14 residues in the CDR3. Deletions cut 8 bases from V and 3 bases from J, with 17 bases between. Germline CDR1 and CDR2: MNHNS and SASEGT.

In its sample, this clonotype was seen a few times. The V gene is TRBV12-3 or TRBV12-4, the J gene TRBJ2-4; 14 bases match TRBD2. The CDR3 contains 16 residues. Trimming at V came to 1 base and at J to 9 bases, leaving 5 bases not matched to a gene. CDR3 coding DNA: TGTGCCAGCAGTTTAGGGGGACTAGCGGGAGCCGGCATTCAGTACTTC. The encoded protein is CASSLGGLAGAGIQYF.

This clonotype was counted a few times. The rearrangement uses TRBV18 and TRBJ2-7; TRBD1 or TRBD2 may be the D gene (5 bases each). This CDR3 is built from 15 residues. The germline V gene encodes CDR1 KGHSH and CDR2 LQKENI. Trimming took 2 bases from V and 9 from J, leaving 20 bases between them. CDR3 in amino acids: CASSPDGTDFQPQYF. The CDR3 nucleotides are TGTGCCAGCTCACCAGACGGGACCGACTTTCAACCGCAGTACTTC.

This chain links TRBV6-1 with TRBJ1-2, with D possibly matching TRBD1 (6 bases). CDR3 length equals 13 residues. V shed 6 bases and J shed 4 bases, with 12 bases lying between them. Germline CDR1 is MNHNS and CDR2 is SASEGT. The CDR3 bases are TGTGCCAGCAGCCGGACAGCCTCCTATGGCTACACCTTC. Its protein is CASSRTASYGYTF.

The genes are TRBV4-1 and TRBJ2-1, with D perhaps TRBD1 (5 bases). The V and J ends lost 1 base and 1 base respectively, with 14 bases between them. This CDR3 comprises 17 residues. From germline, CDR1 is MGHRA and CDR2 YSYEKL. The CDR3 nucleotides read TGCGCCAGCAGCCAAGGGCCCCGGCAGGGTTCCTACAATGAGCAGTTCTTC. Translated, it gives CASSQGPRQGSYNEQFF.

Concerning this clonotype: One end of the junction does not line up with germline, which may come from a read error. The J gene is TRBJ2-1, the V gene TRBV12-3 or TRBV12-4, with TRBD2 matching 9 bases. This CDR3 is 15 amino acids long. The CDR3 coding sequence is TGTGCCAGCAGTGTAGCGGGAGAGGGCTACAATGAGCAGTTCTTC. It translates to CASSVAGEGYNEQFF.

The chain combines TRBV20-1 with TRBJ2-7, with D perhaps matching TRBD2 (6 bases). V lost 6 bases, J lost 5 bases, and 14 bases lay in between. CDR1 is DFQATT and CDR2 is SNEGSKA in the germline V gene (reference sequence). This CDR3 has 12 residues. Here the CDR3 reads CSAIIGEDEQYF. Here the CDR3 DNA reads TGCAGTGCAATCATCGGGGAGGACGAGCAGTACTTC.

V gene TRBV28 combines with J gene TRBJ1-1; unclear D gene. From germline, CDR1 is MDHEN and CDR2 SYDVKM. The CDR3 spans 14 residues. The V end lost 5 bases, the J end lost 10 bases, and 20 bases lay between the germline ends. Here the CDR3 DNA reads TGTGCCAGCAGTATTTCTTTTTCCAACCCCGTAGCTTTCTTT. This codes for CASSISFSNPVAFF.

The gene calls are TRBV15 and TRBJ2-3; a possible D gene is TRBD2 (5 bases). In germline, CDR1 is LNHNV, CDR2 YYDKDF (reference sequence). CDR3 length: 14 amino acids. The V end lost 5 bases, the J end lost 8 bases, and 17 bases lay between the germline ends. As DNA, the CDR3 is TGTGCCACCAGCGGAGGCCTGACTGACCTTACGCAGTATTTT. It is translated as CATSGGLTDLTQYF.

The table lists this clonotype with a few counts. This chain uses TRBV19 with TRBJ1-1; D is unresolved. This CDR3 is 14 amino acids long. Germline CDR1 LNHDA, CDR2 SQIVND (reference sequence). V gave up 3 bases and J gave up 4 bases, with 12 bases separating them. CDR3 bases: TGTGCCAGTAGTATGACTCCGGGTACCACTGAAGCTTTCTTT. Its translation is CASSMTPGTTEAFF.

The chain combines TRBV29-1 with TRBJ1-5, with D possibly matching TRBD1 (5 bases). The CDR3 has 14 residues. The germline V gene has CDR1 SQVTM and CDR2 ANQGSEA. V lost 6 bases, J lost 0 bases, and 12 bases lay in between. CDR3 sequence reads: CSVIDSNSNQPQHF. The CDR3, as DNA: TGCAGCGTGATCGACAGCAATAGCAATCAGCCCCAGCATTTT.

The table lists this clonotype with a few counts. The V call is TRBV20-1, the J call TRBJ2-3; the D gene is possibly TRBD2 (6 bases). Germline values: CDR1 DFQATT, CDR2 SNEGSKA (reference sequence). The CDR3 consists of 15 residues. V lost 7 bases to trimming and J lost 3 bases, with 20 bases between them. The CDR3 DNA reads TGCAGTGTCCCAAAGGAGGGCAGGAAAACAGATACGCAGTATTTT. This codes for CSVPKEGRKTDTQYF.